This T cell receptor beta chain was sequenced for a study of blood T cell repertoires in COVID-19. Only in-frame clones appear in the TCRdb table, and some are missing; sequencing was by immunoSEQ multiplex PCR. The data contain tens of thousands of clones, 79% of them singletons. The clonotype originates from a man in his sixties with active or convalescent COVID-19. Sequencing was done on a sample of peripheral blood.

CDR3: CASSVGGAPPGNTIYF. In DNA form, the CDR3 reads TGTGCCAGCAGCGTGGGAGGGGCACCCCCCGGAAACACCATATATTTT. The gene calls are TRBV7-2 and TRBJ1-3, with D possibly being TRBD1 (5 bases). The CDR3 runs to 16 residues. Germline values: CDR1 SGHTA, CDR2 FQGNSA. Trimming stripped 5 bases from V and 4 bases from J, with 18 bases between.